This T cell receptor (beta chain) was identified during a study of blood T cell repertoires in COVID-19. The repertoire was sequenced with immunoSEQ multiplex PCR; TCRdb's copy has only in-frame clones and lacks some. The sample has roughly 50,000 clones; 70% to 90% are singletons. Only a few counts were recorded for this clone. The sequence was collected from a human donor in a cohort sampled during active COVID-19. What was sequenced was peripheral blood.

In nucleotides, the CDR3 is TGTGCCAGCAGCTCGGCGGGAGGGGTGCAGAACACCGGGGAGCTGTTTTTT. Residues: CASSSAGGVQNTGELFF. This rearrangement joins TRBV7-6 to TRBJ2-2; 9 bases line up with TRBD2. V gave up 4 bases and J gave up 1 base; unmatched junction bases: 7. The CDR3 length is 17 residues. Germline-derived CDR1 and CDR2 are SGHVS and FNYEAQ.